Following are 7 T cell receptor beta chains from one sample sequenced in a study of blood T cell repertoires in COVID-19. The method was immunoSEQ multiplex PCR; TCRdb's version includes in-frame clones alone and lacks a portion of them. The sample carries 95,000 to 130,000 clones, around four fifths recorded once. The sample taken for sequencing was peripheral blood. These receptors came from a man aged 25-45 years with acute or convalescent COVID-19.

The chain employs TRBV19 and TRBJ1-1; D is uncertain. V gave up 2 bases and J gave up 8 bases, with 9 bases separating them. CDR1 and CDR2 (germline): LNHDA, SQIVND (reference sequence). The CDR3 covers 12 residues. CDR3 residues: CASSIFTGEAFF. CDR3 sequence (DNA): TGTGCCAGTAGTATATTCACGGGGGAAGCTTTCTTT.

The chain links TRBV19 to TRBJ2-1; 10 positions agree with TRBD2. This CDR3 is built from 14 residues. Germline CDR1 reads LNHDA; CDR2 reads SQIVND (reference sequence). V gave up 3 bases and J gave up 7 bases; unmatched junction bases: 3. CDR3 region: CASSIEAGGNEQFF. DNA for the CDR3: TGTGCCAGTAGTATCGAAGCGGGAGGGAATGAGCAGTTCTTC.

The V gene is TRBV29-1, the J gene TRBJ1-2, with 7 nucleotides matching TRBD1. The J segment lost 3 bases and the V segment lost 0 bases, leaving 1 base of the junction unmatched. Germline V lookup: CDR1 SQVTM, CDR2 ANQGSEA. The CDR3 consists of 13 residues. CDR3 sequence (DNA): TGCAGCGTTGAAGATGGACAGGACTATGGCTACACCTTC. Translated, it gives CSVEDGQDYGYTF.

The J gene is TRBJ2-1, the V gene TRBV6-6, with 8 bases that match TRBD2. The CDR3 contains 13 residues. Germline trimming cut 8 bases from V and 9 bases from J; bases unmatched to any gene: 9. Germline loops: CDR1 MNHNY, CDR2 SVGAGI (reference sequence). CDR3 sequence: CASEVERGFEQFF. CDR3 in DNA: TGTGCCAGCGAGGTCGAGCGGGGGTTTGAGCAGTTCTTC.

The chain carries TRBV27 and TRBJ2-1; 9 bases match TRBD1. The CDR3 is 16 amino acids. Germline V CDR1 and CDR2: MNHEY, SMNVEV (reference sequence). The V and J ends lost 3 bases and 7 bases, in that order; junction bases with no gene match: 10. The CDR3 protein is CASSLISLDRGNEQFF. CDR3 sequence (DNA): TGTGCCAGCAGTTTGATATCGTTGGACAGGGGTAATGAGCAGTTCTTC.

This chain links TRBV13 with TRBJ1-4, with a weak D call TRBD1 (5 bases). V lost 5 bases and J lost 7, with 11 bases in between. Germline-derived CDR1 and CDR2 are PRHDT and FYEKMQ (reference sequence). The CDR3 has 13 amino acids. The CDR3 nucleotides are TGTGCCAGCAGCCCTAGGGGCTTTGAAAAACTGTTTTTT. Protein: CASSPRGFEKLFF.

This clone showed up just once. The rearrangement joins TRBV30 to TRBJ2-1; 13 nucleotides match TRBD2. This CDR3 comprises 15 residues. CDR1 and CDR2 (germline): GTSNPN, SVGIG (reference sequence). V lost 4 bases and J lost 4; bases outside the gene matches: 4. This chain's CDR3 is CAWNRGLAGYNEQFF. The CDR3 nucleotides are TGTGCCTGGAATAGGGGACTAGCGGGATACAATGAGCAGTTCTTC.